These 8 T cell receptor beta chains were sequenced from one sample in a study of Ad26.COV2.S vaccination and SARS-CoV-2 variants. The treatment denotes: some 20 received Ad26.COV2.S at low or high dose, single or two shots; several received placebo; per-sample allocation not given. Day 63 after the first injection of vaccine or placebo was the sampling time. Sequencing was performed with immunoSEQ multiplex PCR; in TCRdb, only in-frame clones are kept and a portion is missing. The sample shows 300,000 to 400,000 clones, 75% to 90% of them seen only once. The source material was peripheral blood, sampled in a trial of Ad26.COV2.S vaccine versus placebo. The origin of the receptors is a person aged 18-65 years who received the Ad26.COV2.S COVID-19 vaccine or a placebo.

The chain joins TRBV2 to TRBJ2-2; D is unclear. The CDR3 is 13 amino acids. The V gene lost 5 bases and the J gene lost 4 bases, with 8 bases spanning the gap. In germline, CDR1 is SNHLY, CDR2 FYNNEI. In nucleotides, the CDR3 is TGTGCCAGCAGTAAGACAATCACCGGGGAGCTGTTTTTT. Translated: CASSKTITGELFF.

This clone appeared a single time. The chain has TRBV6-6 and TRBJ2-1; no clear D. This CDR3 region has 14 residues. From germline, CDR1 is MNHNY and CDR2 SVGAGI (reference sequence). With 0 bases removed from V and 2 bases from J, the gap between germline ends came to 5 bases. The CDR3 spells CASSYSSTYNEQFF. The CDR3 DNA is TGTGCCAGCAGTTACTCGAGCACCTACAATGAGCAGTTCTTC.

The V gene is TRBV5-5, the J gene TRBJ2-1, with TRBD2 matching 9 bases. V shed 1 base, J shed 11 bases, and the junction held 10 bases outside the gene matches. The germline gives CDR1 SGHKS, CDR2 YYEKEE (reference sequence). The CDR3 is 15 residues long. The CDR3 loop reads CASSLIAGGPGKQFF. For the CDR3, the DNA is TGTGCCAGCAGCTTGATTGCGGGGGGGCCGGGAAAGCAGTTCTTC.

V and J are TRBV27 and TRBJ1-2, with no clear D. The CDR3 loop spans 14 amino acids. Per the germline V gene, CDR1 is MNHEY and CDR2 is SMNVEV (reference sequence). V shed 0 bases and J shed 4 bases, with 9 bases lying between them. CDR3 bases: TGTGCCAGCAGTTTATCGAGGTTTTCCTATGGCTACACCTTC. Translation gives CASSLSRFSYGYTF.

The CDR3 here is CASSLAGGGYEQYV. In DNA, the CDR3 is TGTGCCAGCAGTCTAGCGGGAGGGGGATACGAGCAGTACGTC. The chain carries TRBV28 and TRBJ2-7; the match to TRBD2 covers 12 bases. Germline V gene data show CDR1 as MDHEN and CDR2 as SYDVKM. After removal of 5 bases from V and 4 bases from J, the junction contained 3 bases not matched to a gene. The CDR3 has 14 residues.

The V and J genes are TRBV2 and TRBJ2-3; TRBD2 matches 8 bases. Germline CDR1 and CDR2: SNHLY and FYNNEI. V gave up 7 bases and J gave up 2 bases; unmatched junction bases: 5. CDR3 length: 14 residues. CDR3 amino acids: CASIREGITDTQYF. In nucleotides, the CDR3 is TGTGCCAGCATTCGGGAGGGAATCACAGATACGCAGTATTTT.

The chain carries TRBV7-9 and TRBJ2-2; D remains ambiguous. CDR1 and CDR2 from the germline V gene are SEHNR and FQNEAQ (reference sequence). This CDR3 is 17 amino acids long. V was pared by 0 bases and J by 2 bases, with 13 bases between. The CDR3 nucleotides read TGTGCCAGCAGCTTAGCATTCGGTAGTCTTAACACCGGGGAGCTGTTTTTT. It specifies CASSLAFGSLNTGELFF.

The CDR3 DNA sequence: TGTGCCAGCAGCTTAGGGTTAGGAAACACCGGGGAGCTGTTTTTT. This sequence encodes CASSLGLGNTGELFF. The chain combines TRBV7-2 with TRBJ2-2; D is ambiguous. Germline CDR1 is SGHTA and CDR2 is FQGNSA. Deletions cut 1 base from V and 2 bases from J, with 8 bases between. The CDR3 contains 15 residues.